The clone carrying this T cell receptor (beta chain) appeared many times. The antigen remains undetermined. TCRdb re-called the reads through MiXCR, storing one row per CDR3 protein. The data contain about 920,000 distinct CDR3 sequences, roughly 30% of them singletons. V was cut by 3 bases and J by 5 bases, with 31 bases left in between. Per the germline V gene, CDR1 is MNHNS and CDR2 is SASEGT. CDR3 length: 20 residues. The data belong to a study of T cell repertoires in cytomegalovirus infection. Overall study: It was recently identified HLA-C-restricted and well-studied HLA-B-restricted CMV epitopes that the study used. It was the public TCR beta signatures that indicated both CMV infection and matching HLA type.

Study-level points and caveats: Carriage of CMV together with the relevant HLA was identifiable through cumulative public TCR beta family frequency.

The chain carries TRBV6-1 and TRBJ1-1, with a tentative D call TRBD1 (5 bases). Sequenced here: cultured CD8+ T cells from PBMCs, sampled from culture after CMV antigen stimulation. This TCR was sampled from a human donor in good health (CMV status not recorded). Some clones in this sample may be carry-over from other donors' samples. The CDR3 sequence: CASSDPTTSTYRIPWTEAFF. CDR3 coding DNA: TGTGCCAGCAGTGACCCGACTACGAGTACGTACAGGATCCCCTGGACTGAAGCTTTCTTT.